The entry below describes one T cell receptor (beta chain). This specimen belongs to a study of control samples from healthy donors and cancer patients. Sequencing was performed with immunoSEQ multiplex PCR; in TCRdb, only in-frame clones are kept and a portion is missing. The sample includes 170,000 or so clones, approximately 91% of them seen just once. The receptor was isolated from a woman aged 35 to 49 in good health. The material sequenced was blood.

The CDR3 DNA sequence: TGTGCCAGCAGCCGCCGGGGGCAGCCCCAGCATTTT. Protein sequence: CASSRRGQPQHF. The chain carries TRBV6-6 and TRBJ1-5, with D possibly being TRBD1 (5 bases). This CDR3 region has 12 residues. Germline values: CDR1 MNHNY, CDR2 SVGAGI (reference sequence). V lost 6 bases and J 7 bases, leaving 10 bases between the germline ends.